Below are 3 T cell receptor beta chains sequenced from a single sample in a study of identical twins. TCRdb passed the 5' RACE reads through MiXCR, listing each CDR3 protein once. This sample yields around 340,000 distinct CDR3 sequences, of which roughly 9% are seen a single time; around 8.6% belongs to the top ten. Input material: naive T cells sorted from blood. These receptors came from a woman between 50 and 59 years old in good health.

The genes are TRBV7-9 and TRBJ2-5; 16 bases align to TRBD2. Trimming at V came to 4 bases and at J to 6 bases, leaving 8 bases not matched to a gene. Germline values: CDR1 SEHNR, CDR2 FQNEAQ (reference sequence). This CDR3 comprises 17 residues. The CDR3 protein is CASSSAGLAGGLKTQYF. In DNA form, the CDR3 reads TGTGCCAGCAGCTCCGCGGGACTAGCGGGGGGGCTAAAGACCCAGTACTTC.

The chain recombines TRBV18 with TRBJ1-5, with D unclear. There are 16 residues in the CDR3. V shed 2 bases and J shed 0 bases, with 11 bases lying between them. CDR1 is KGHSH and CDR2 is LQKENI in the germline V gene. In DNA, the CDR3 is TGTGCCAGCTCACCAATTTCAGTGAATAGCAATCAGCCCCAGCATTTT. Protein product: CASSPISVNSNQPQHF.

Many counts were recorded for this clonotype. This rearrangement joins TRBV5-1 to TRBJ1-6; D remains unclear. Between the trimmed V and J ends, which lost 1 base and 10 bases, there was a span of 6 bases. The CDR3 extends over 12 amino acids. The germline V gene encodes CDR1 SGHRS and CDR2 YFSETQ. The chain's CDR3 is CASSLSGSPLHF. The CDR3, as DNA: TGCGCCAGCAGCTTGTCAGGATCACCCCTCCACTTT.